This record looks at one T cell receptor (beta chain) sequence and its context. The antigen is unknown. The sample is drawn from a study of T cell clonotyping in hematopoietic cell transplantation. Findings and limits, study-wide: Cells were unsorted, so CD4 and CD8 contributions were not separated. Pathologically expanded recipient clonotypes increased progressively from day 30 to day 180 as diversity fell. At the given depth, recipient repertoires were over 95% de novo clonotypes. Higher Inverse Simpson Index values in graft donor and pretransplant recipient predicted broader posttransplant TCR diversity.

The assay was immunoSEQ multiplex PCR, and TCRdb's table has in-frame clones only and misses some. In the table there are approximately 5,800 clones, 70% to 80% of which are singletons. This receptor was identified in a male patient aged 55-69 years who had an allogeneic stem cell transplant from an unrelated donor, so the T cells may come from the graft donor. Some clones in this sample may be carry-over from other donors' samples. This sample comprised peripheral blood mononuclear cells, obtained 30 days after allogeneic stem cell transplant.

CDR3 in DNA: TGTGCCAGCAGGATACAGGGAGGGGCGTACGAGCAGTACTTC. It translates to CASRIQGGAYEQYF. The chain uses TRBV2 and TRBJ2-7, with D possibly being TRBD2 (7 bases). V was pared by 6 bases and J by 4 bases, with 16 bases between. The CDR3 runs to 14 residues. Germline values: CDR1 SNHLY, CDR2 FYNNEI. Full variable domain (rest looked up from reference TRBV2 and TRBJ2-7): EPEVTQTPSHQVTQMGQEVILRCVPISNHLYFYWYRQILGQKVEFLVSFYNNEISEKSEIFDDQFSVERPDGSNFTLKIRSTKLEDSAMYFCASRIQGGAYEQYFGPGTRLTVT.